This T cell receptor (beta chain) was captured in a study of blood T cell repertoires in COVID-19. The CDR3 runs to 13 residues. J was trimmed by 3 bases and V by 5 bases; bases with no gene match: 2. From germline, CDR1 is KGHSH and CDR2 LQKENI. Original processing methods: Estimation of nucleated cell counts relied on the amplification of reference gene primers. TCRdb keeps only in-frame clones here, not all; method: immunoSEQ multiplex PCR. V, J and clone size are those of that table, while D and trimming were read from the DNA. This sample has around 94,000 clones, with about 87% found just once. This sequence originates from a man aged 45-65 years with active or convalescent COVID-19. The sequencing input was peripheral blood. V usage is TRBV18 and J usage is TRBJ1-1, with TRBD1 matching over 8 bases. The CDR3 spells CASSMDRDTEAFF. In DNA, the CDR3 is TGTGCCAGCTCAATGGACAGGGACACTGAAGCTTTCTTT.